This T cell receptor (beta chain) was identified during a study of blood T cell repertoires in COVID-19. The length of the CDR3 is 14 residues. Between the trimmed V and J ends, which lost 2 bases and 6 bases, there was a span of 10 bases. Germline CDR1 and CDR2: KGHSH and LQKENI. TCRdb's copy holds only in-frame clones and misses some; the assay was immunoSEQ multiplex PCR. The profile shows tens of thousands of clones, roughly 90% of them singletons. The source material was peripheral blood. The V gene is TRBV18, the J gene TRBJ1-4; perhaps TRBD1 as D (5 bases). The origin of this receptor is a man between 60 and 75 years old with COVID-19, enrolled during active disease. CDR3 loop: CASSPGQGDEKLFF. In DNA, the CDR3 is TGTGCCAGCTCACCAGGTCAGGGTGATGAAAAACTGTTTTTT.